Listed below are T cell receptor beta chains from one sample, sequenced in a study of cytomegalovirus exposure and HLA in healthy donors. Measured with immunoSEQ multiplex PCR; TCRdb has only the in-frame clones, and not every one. The data hold roughly 150,000 clones, with around 73% observed a single time. Sequencing used PBMCs. The receptors were sampled from a male donor in good health and CMV-seronegative. CDR3s include the opening cysteine and the closing phenylalanine or tryptophan. A D gene is named only where the DNA matches it firmly.

D gene,J gene,V gene,CDR3 protein,CDR3 DNA
TRBD1,TRBJ2-5,TRBV5-1,CASSFGSGGETQYF,TGCGCCAGCAGCTTCGGGTCAGGGGGTGAGACCCAGTACTTC
TRBD2,TRBJ2-1,TRBV4-3,CASSQDLAGLNYNEQFF,TGCGCCAGCAGCCAAGACCTAGCGGGACTAAACTACAATGAGCAGTTCTTC
.,TRBJ1-4,TRBV5-1,CASTMGSSTNEKLFF,TGCGCCAGCACCATGGGGAGCTCAACTAATGAAAAACTGTTTTTT
.,TRBJ2-7,TRBV6-1,CASRDSLESYEQYF,TGTGCCAGCAGGGATAGCCTAGAAAGCTACGAGCAGTACTTC
TRBD1,TRBJ2-7,TRBV6-5,CASSYSGQGAYEQYF,TGTGCCAGCAGTTACTCTGGACAGGGGGCCTACGAGCAGTACTTC
.,TRBJ1-1,TRBV30,CAWGRSTEAFF,TGTGCCTGGGGCCGGAGCACTGAAGCTTTCTTT
TRBD2,TRBJ2-7,TRBV7-2,CASSLRLAGNEQYF,TGTGCCAGCAGCTTAAGACTAGCGGGAAACGAGCAGTACTTC
TRBD1,TRBJ1-1,TRBV7-3,CASSFRQGGWLFF,TGTGCCAGCAGCTTCCGACAGGGTGGCTGGCTTTTCTTT
.,TRBJ1-4,TRBV6-5,CASRRTGNGREKLFF,TGTGCCAGCAGACGTACAGGAAACGGGCGTGAAAAACTGTTTTTT
TRBD1,TRBJ1-1,TRBV7-3,CASSFQTGGRTEAFF,TGTGCCAGCAGCTTCCAGACAGGGGGGAGGACTGAAGCTTTCTTT
.,TRBJ1-1,TRBV29-1,CSGRTEMNTEAFF,TGCAGCGGGAGGACAGAAATGAACACTGAAGCTTTCTTT
TRBD2,TRBJ2-3,TRBV4-1,CASSQEGTSGTDTQYF,TGCGCCAGCAGCCAAGAAGGGACTAGCGGGACAGATACGCAGTATTTT
.,TRBJ1-6,TRBV9,CASSVARDSPLHF,TGTGCCAGCAGCGTAGCCAGGGATTCACCCCTCCACTTT
.,TRBJ1-1,TRBV10-3,CAISDISLTNTEAFF,TGTGCCATCAGTGATATATCGCTAACGAACACTGAAGCTTTCTTT
.,TRBJ1-1,TRBV7-3,CASSFTPGMNTEAFF,TGTGCCAGCAGCTTCACCCCCGGGATGAACACTGAAGCTTTCTTT
.,TRBJ1-4,TRBV7-2,CASSLVPGNREKLFF,TGTGCCAGCAGCTTAGTCCCCGGGAACCGTGAAAAACTGTTTTTT
.,TRBJ2-1,TRBV7-2,CASSKLGGIPYNEQFF,TGTGCCAGCAGCAAACTCGGAGGAATTCCCTACAATGAGCAGTTCTTC